What follows describes a single T cell receptor beta chain. Germline V gene data show CDR1 as LNHDA and CDR2 as SQIVND (reference sequence). J lost 4 bases, V lost 9 bases, and 7 bases had no gene match. This CDR3 is 14 amino acids long. The data stem from a study of blood T cell repertoires in COVID-19. Study overall: Sites in the United States, Italy and Spain provided acute and convalescent COVID-19 samples. In each case, the material was cDNA or gDNA derived from T cells, B-cell-depleted T cells, or PBMCs.

In the study's own analysis: Reference gene primer amplification gave estimated nucleated cell counts. The method was immunoSEQ multiplex PCR; TCRdb's version includes in-frame clones alone and lacks a portion of them. V, J and clone size were drawn from that table, and D and trimming were deduced from the DNA. In the table there are approximately 110,000 clones, roughly 71% of which are singletons. Sequencing used peripheral blood. The sequence was collected from a man older than 75 with acute or convalescent COVID-19. The rearrangement uses TRBV19 and TRBJ1-5, with 9 bases identical to TRBD1. CDR3 region: CASFDRGVNQPQHF. The CDR3 DNA sequence: TGTGCCAGCTTTGACAGGGGGGTAAATCAGCCCCAGCATTTT.